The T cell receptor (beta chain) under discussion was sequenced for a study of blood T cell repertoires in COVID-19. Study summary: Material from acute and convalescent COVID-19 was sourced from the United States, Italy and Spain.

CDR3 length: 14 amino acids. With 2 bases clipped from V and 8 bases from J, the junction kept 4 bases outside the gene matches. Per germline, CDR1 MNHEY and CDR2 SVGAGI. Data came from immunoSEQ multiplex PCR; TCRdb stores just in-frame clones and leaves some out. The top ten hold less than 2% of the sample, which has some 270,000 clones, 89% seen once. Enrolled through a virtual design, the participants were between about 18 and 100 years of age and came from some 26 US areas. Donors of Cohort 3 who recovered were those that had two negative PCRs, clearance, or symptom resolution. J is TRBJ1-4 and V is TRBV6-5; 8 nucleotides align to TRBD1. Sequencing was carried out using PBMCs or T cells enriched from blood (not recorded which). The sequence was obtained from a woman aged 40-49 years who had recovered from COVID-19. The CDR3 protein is CASSYKQGGEKLFF. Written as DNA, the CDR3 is TGTGCCAGCAGTTACAAACAGGGGGGCGAAAAACTGTTTTTT.